The 17 T cell receptor beta chains in this list originate from one sample, sequenced in a study of blood T cells in healthy people across ages. A J-beta primer mix and a sample-barcoded 5' primer were used in a second PCR of about 7 to 12 cycles. TCRdb reprocessed the 5' RACE reads with MiXCR, giving one entry per CDR3 protein. The table includes some 1.8 million distinct CDR3 sequences, 30% to 40% detected once. The sample comprised blood. These receptors originate from a human donor in good health.

CDR3 region: CASSASSGGNYGYTF. CDR3 sequence (DNA): TGTGCCAGCAGCGCCTCGTCGGGGGGAAACTATGGCTACACCTTC. The V call is TRBV9, the J call TRBJ1-2, with D maybe TRBD1 (5 bases). V shed 3 bases and J shed 2 bases, with 14 bases lying between them. The CDR3 has 15 residues. Germline V gene sequence: CDR1 SGDLS, CDR2 YYNGEE.

The chain couples TRBV11-1 to TRBJ2-7, with unresolved D. Trimming removed 5 bases from V and 2 bases from J, with 10 bases in between. The length of the CDR3 is 13 residues. Per germline, CDR1 SGHAT and CDR2 FQDESV (reference sequence). This CDR3 is CASSAGPPYEQYF. The CDR3 DNA reads as TGTGCCAGCAGCGCCGGTCCCCCCTACGAGCAGTACTTC.

This chain links TRBV4-3 with TRBJ1-2; D is possibly TRBD1 (6 bases). The germline gives CDR1 LGHNA, CDR2 YSLEER. V was clipped by 0 bases and J by 3 bases, with 8 bases between them. CDR3 length equals 14 residues. DNA for the CDR3: TGCGCCAGCAGCCAAGAGGGACATTACTATGGCTACACCTTC. Translated, it gives CASSQEGHYYGYTF.

This sequence joins TRBV15 and TRBJ2-7, with D possibly being TRBD1 or TRBD2 (5 bases each). Trimming cost V 2 bases and J 7 bases, with 12 bases left between them. The CDR3 covers 13 residues. Germline V lookup: CDR1 LNHNV, CDR2 YYDKDF (reference sequence). CDR3 amino acids: CATSRPGPGEQYF. The CDR3 bases are TGTGCCACCAGCAGACCGGGGCCGGGGGAGCAGTACTTC.

This clonotype appeared many times. This may stem from a read error, because a much larger clone lies one nucleotide away. The chain employs TRBV5-1 and TRBJ1-2, with 7 bases matching TRBD1. With 3 bases clipped from V and 5 bases from J, the junction kept 10 bases outside the gene matches. The CDR3 is 15 amino acids. Germline V gene lookup returns CDR1 SGHRS and CDR2 YFSETQ. The CDR3 loop reads CASSSWEGQNYGYTF. The CDR3 DNA reads TGCGCCAGCAGCTCATGGGAGGGACAGAATTATGGCTACACCTTC.

The chain has TRBV7-2 and TRBJ2-5, with 7 positions matching TRBD1. The ends lost 5 bases at V and 1 base at J; junction bases unmatched: 7. This CDR3 comprises 15 residues. Germline CDR1 is SGHTA and CDR2 is FQGNSA. This CDR3 is CASSPNRGTQETQYF. The CDR3 nucleotides are TGTGCCAGCAGCCCTAACAGGGGAACCCAAGAGACCCAGTACTTC.

The V gene is TRBV11-2, the J gene TRBJ1-4; possible D gene TRBD1, 6 bases. CDR3 length: 15 residues. The germline CDR1 and CDR2 sequences are SGHAT and FQNNGV. The V and J ends lost 3 bases and 5 bases respectively, with 13 bases between them. CDR3 DNA sequence: TGTGCCAGCAGCTTCCGACAGGTAGCAAATGAAAAACTGTTTTTT. This translates into CASSFRQVANEKLFF.

The genes are TRBV10-3 and TRBJ2-7; D unclear. Germline lookup yields CDR1 ENHRY and CDR2 SYGVKD. The CDR3 is 15 amino acids. The V end lost 4 bases, the J end lost 6 bases, and 19 bases lay between the germline ends. CDR3 nucleotides: TGTGCCATCAGTGGACCATGGGCCCCTTGGCGCGAGCAGTACTTC. It specifies CAISGPWAPWREQYF.

As DNA, the CDR3 is TGTGCCATCAGTGCCCAAACTGGGGGGTGTGGCTACACCTTC. This encodes CAISAQTGGCGYTF. This chain links TRBV10-3 with TRBJ1-2; D possibly corresponds to TRBD1 (5 bases). Germline assignment: CDR1 ENHRY and CDR2 SYGVKD. This CDR3 region has 14 residues. V shed 4 bases and J shed 7 bases, with 16 bases lying between them.

This clonotype was counted only a few times. This chain connects TRBV7-3 to TRBJ1-4, with 8 bases identical to TRBD1. Germline trimming cut 5 bases from V and 6 bases from J; bases unmatched to any gene: 5. The CDR3 is made up of 14 amino acids. Per the germline V gene, CDR1 is SGHTA and CDR2 is FQGTGA. For the CDR3, the DNA is TGTGCCAGCAGCCACAGGGGGGGGGATGAAAAACTGTTTTTT. This encodes CASSHRGGDEKLFF.

The chain employs TRBV3-1 and TRBJ2-5; tentatively, D is TRBD1 (7 bases). The V gene's germline CDR1 is LGHDT and CDR2 YNNKEL (reference sequence). CDR3 size: 14 residues. Trimming stripped 3 bases from V and 3 bases from J, with 11 bases between. For the CDR3, the DNA is TGTGCCAGCAGCCAGGGAGGACAGGAAGAGACCCAGTACTTC. Encoded protein: CASSQGGQEETQYF.

This clonotype was observed many times. The chain links TRBV29-1 to TRBJ2-1, with 8 bases aligning to TRBD1. This CDR3 has 16 amino acids. With V trimmed by 1 base and J by 4 bases, 9 bases remained unmatched. The germline V gene has CDR1 SQVTM and CDR2 ANQGSEA. CDR3: CSVEGQHRGAYNEQFF. The CDR3, as DNA: TGCAGCGTTGAAGGCCAGCACAGGGGGGCTTACAATGAGCAGTTCTTC.

The J gene is TRBJ1-2, the V gene TRBV11-2, with 7 nucleotides matching TRBD1. Germline V gene sequence: CDR1 SGHAT, CDR2 FQNNGV. The CDR3 sequence is 15 residues long. The ends lost 3 bases at V and 6 bases at J; junction bases unmatched: 10. CDR3 residues: CASSFNILTGNGYTF. CDR3 nucleotide sequence: TGTGCCAGCAGCTTTAATATCTTGACAGGGAATGGCTACACCTTC.

This clonotype was observed a few times. This sequence joins TRBV7-9 and TRBJ2-4; a possible D gene is TRBD1 (6 bases). The DNA end lines up better with TRBJ2-7; the J call may be wrong. The CDR3 has 12 amino acids. CDR1 is SEHNR and CDR2 is FQNEAQ in the germline V gene (reference sequence). As DNA, the CDR3 is TGTGCCAGCAGCTTTGACAGGTTCGAGCAGTACTTC. Its translation is CASSFDRFEQYF.

This clonotype has ten or more counts. This sequence joins TRBV14 and TRBJ2-3; 7 nucleotides align to TRBD1. In germline, CDR1 is SGHDN, CDR2 FVKESK. The junction had 11 bases not matched to a gene; V was cut back by 8 bases and J by 3 bases. The length of the CDR3 is 15 residues. The CDR3 sequence: CASRLTGSGTDTQYF. For the CDR3, the DNA is TGTGCCAGCCGTCTGACAGGGTCGGGGACAGATACGCAGTATTTT.

This clonotype was found a few times. The gene calls are TRBV20-1 and TRBJ2-3; perhaps TRBD2 as D (5 bases). This CDR3 is built from 14 residues. CDR1 is DFQATT, CDR2 SNEGSKA, per germline (reference sequence). Trimming took off 6 bases at V and 4 bases at J, with 17 bases between the two ends. In DNA form, the CDR3 reads TGCAGTGCCGGACTTGCGGTTCGGGCAGATACGCAGTATTTT. Translated, it gives CSAGLAVRADTQYF.

This clonotype appeared a single time. V usage is TRBV2 and J usage is TRBJ2-1; D is ambiguous. The CDR3 consists of 15 residues. V lost 10 bases to trimming and J lost 5 bases, with 21 bases between them. In germline, CDR1 is SNHLY, CDR2 FYNNEI. CDR3 residues: CATQRIVPGDNEQFF. CDR3 DNA sequence: TGTGCCACCCAAAGGATAGTGCCAGGAGACAATGAGCAGTTCTTC.